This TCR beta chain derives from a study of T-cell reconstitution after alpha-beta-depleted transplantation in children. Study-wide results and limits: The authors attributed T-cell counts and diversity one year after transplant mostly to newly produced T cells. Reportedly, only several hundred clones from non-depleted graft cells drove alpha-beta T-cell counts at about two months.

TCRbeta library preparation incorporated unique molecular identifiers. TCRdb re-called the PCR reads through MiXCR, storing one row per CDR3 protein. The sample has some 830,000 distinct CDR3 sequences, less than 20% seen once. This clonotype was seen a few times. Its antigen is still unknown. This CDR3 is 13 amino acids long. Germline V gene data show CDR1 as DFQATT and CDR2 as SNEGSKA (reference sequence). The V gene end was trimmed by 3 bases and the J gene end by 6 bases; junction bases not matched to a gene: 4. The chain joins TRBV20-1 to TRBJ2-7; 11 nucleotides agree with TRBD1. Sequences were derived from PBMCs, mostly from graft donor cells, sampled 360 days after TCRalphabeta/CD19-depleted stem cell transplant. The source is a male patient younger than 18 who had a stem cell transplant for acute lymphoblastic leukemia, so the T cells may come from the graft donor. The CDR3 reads CSARWTGGVEQYF. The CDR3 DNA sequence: TGCAGTGCTAGGTGGACAGGGGGCGTCGAGCAGTACTTC.